This record covers a single TCR beta chain. Its antigen is currently not known. Base qualities are not at hand, and no much larger clone is one base apart. These data belong to a study of beta chain features in type 1 diabetes (dated by TCRdb to about 2018). Background for the entire study: Patients and healthy donors did not differ in mean age, gender distribution, total cell number or subset yield. A total of 85 million to 140 million sorted cells were examined across all samples, and a strong correlation was observed between cell number per subset and RNA yield. The study compared TCRB repertoires of sorted circulating CD4+ T cell subsets between recently diagnosed type 1 diabetes patients and matched healthy donors. Regulatory and stem cell-like memory subsets were obtained from only 8 patients and about 8 healthy donors, while naive and central memory subsets were obtained from all 30 or so donors. What the work shows at the level of the full study, not this receptor alone: Naive, central memory and regulatory TCRB repertoires appeared to be more alike among patients than among healthy donors. Fewer insertions and more nucleotide deletions at VDJ recombination sites were observed in patients with type 1 diabetes, implying thymic rearrangement abnormalities. Only small numbers of individuals were included in the HLA sub-analyses, which left unresolved whether HLA type had any influence on TCRB rearrangement. In all four CD4+ subsets, TCRB CDR3 length was moderately but significantly shorter in type 1 diabetes patients. Shorter templates might be favored by PCR, yet because patient and control samples were amplified and corrected together, any such skew would affect both groups equally. Because cDNA was sequenced instead of genomic DNA, highly expressing activated cells could be over-represented, though the groups showed no difference in activation or CD3 levels.

The CDR3 covers 13 residues, taking in both the cysteine and the phenylalanine. Only CDR3 DNA is held: 39 bases, read in frame from base 1. Based on the germline V gene (reference sequence), the CDR1 and CDR2 sequences are GTSNPN and SVGIG. Each donor gave one peripheral blood draw, averaging approximately 0.11 L, which was collected into heparinised tubes. Using a panel that included CD45RO, CCR7, CD25, CD127, CD95 and CD27, naive, central memory, regulatory and stem cell-like memory CD4+ T cells were sorted on a BD FACSAria II. All sorted populations exceeded 95% purity. PBMCs were isolated right away by Lymphoprep density gradient centrifugation and were stained directly, without culture. Samples were stained and sorted in pairs, with one healthy donor and one patient per experiment, so that batch effects were minimized. The entire amount of isolated RNA was reverse transcribed using the High Capacity cDNA Reverse Transcription Kit, so the sequenced TCRB transcripts were expressed ones. Naive, central memory and regulatory T cell samples underwent deep immunoSEQ sequencing, averaging approximately 3.5 million total reads per sample. Sorted cells were lysed in RLT buffer, and RNA was extracted using DNase-treated RNeasy Micro or Mini kits according to cell number. Each cell subset was processed on its own to prevent cross-contamination, while patient and healthy donor samples were processed together. The immunoSEQ multiplex PCR was used to amplify TCRB sequences from cDNA, generating 87-bp fragments that spanned the CDR3 region. Sequencing of the amplicons was done on the Illumina HiSeq platform. The source study handled its data this way. Synthetic template baselines were used to correct PCR bias computationally, reads within Hamming distance 2 were collapsed, and singletons that could not be merged were discarded. Reads were aligned against IMGT to assign V, D and J genes, CDR3 length and insertions or deletions at six rearrangement sites. Within each subset, clonotype counts were normalized to sorted cell number, after which true diversity and Gini coefficients were computed with the tcR R package. The overlap coefficient, calculated on TCRB nucleotide sequences, was used to quantify repertoire sharing. As a proxy for the pre-selection repertoire, out-of-frame TCRB sequences from naive cells were analyzed. TCRdb took over this immuneACCESS table, retaining in-frame rearrangements with V and J assigned. Such tables are incomplete; in checked studies, under half of the missing clones stem from an unresolved V gene, and the remainder is unexplained. The DNA was the basis for D and trimming; V, J and clone size are from that table. Across this sample there are around 240,000 clones, with 68% seen only once. The ten largest account for approximately 0.05% of the sample.

This clonotype originated in a man aged 25-40 years in good health. The sample comprised naive CD4+ T cells from blood. This sample's cell subset or site label indicates: true naive CD4+ T cells. In this chain, TRBV30 is recombined with TRBJ2-2; the best D guess is TRBD1, with 6 bases matching. For the CDR3, the sequence is CASRQANTGELFF. In nucleotide form, the sequence is TGTGCTTCTAGACAGGCTAACACCGGGGAGCTGTTTTTT.